Listed below are T cell receptor beta chains from one sample, sequenced in a study of graft-versus-host responses after intestinal transplantation. These TCRs' antigens remain unknown. Profiled with immunoSEQ multiplex PCR; TCRdb holds only in-frame clones, not every one. The data contain tens of thousands of clones, over 90% of them singletons. The specimen was unstimulated CD4+ T cells sorted from spleen or lymph node cells, collected before transplant. These receptors originate from a human donor who was the organ donor for an intestinal transplant. CDR3s include the opening cysteine and the closing phenylalanine or tryptophan. Each record gives: clone size, J gene, V gene, D gene, CDR3 DNA, CDR3 protein. The D gene is left open where the match is weak. The listing skips clone size in some rows; elsewhere it reads once, few, many or a size class.

abundance: .; j_gene: TRBJ1-1; v_gene: TRBV5-1; d_gene: .; CDR3nt: TGCGCCAGCAGCTTCGGGCAGCCGAACACTGAAGCTTTCTTT; CDR3aa: CASSFGQPNTEAFF
abundance: .; j_gene: TRBJ1-2; v_gene: TRBV15; d_gene: .; CDR3nt: TGTGCCACCAGCAGAGCGGGGAAATATGGCTACACCTTC; CDR3aa: CATSRAGKYGYTF
abundance: .; j_gene: TRBJ2-2; v_gene: TRBV18; d_gene: .; CDR3nt: TGTGCCAGCTCACCCCAACGCCAGGAGAACACCGGGGAGCTGTTTTTT; CDR3aa: CASSPQRQENTGELFF
abundance: .; j_gene: TRBJ2-7; v_gene: TRBV6-5; d_gene: TRBD1; CDR3nt: TGTGCCAGCAGTTACTGGGACAGCTCCTACGAGCAGTACTTC; CDR3aa: CASSYWDSSYEQYF
abundance: .; j_gene: TRBJ2-1; v_gene: TRBV28; d_gene: TRBD1; CDR3nt: TGTGCCAGCAGTTTGATGGACAGGCCCTACAATGAGCAGTTCTTC; CDR3aa: CASSLMDRPYNEQFF
abundance: .; j_gene: TRBJ2-3; v_gene: TRBV9; d_gene: .; CDR3nt: TGTGCCAGCAGCGTACTATCCGGGACAGATACGCAGTATTTT; CDR3aa: CASSVLSGTDTQYF
abundance: .; j_gene: TRBJ2-7; v_gene: TRBV6-1; d_gene: TRBD1; CDR3nt: TGTGCCAGCAGTGACCACCCGGGACAGGGGATCTCCTACGAGCAGTACTTC; CDR3aa: CASSDHPGQGISYEQYF
abundance: once; j_gene: TRBJ2-1; v_gene: TRBV12-5; d_gene: .; CDR3nt: TGTGCTAGTGGTTTTGGGGGTGTCAATGAGCAGTTCTTC; CDR3aa: CASGFGGVNEQFF
abundance: .; j_gene: TRBJ1-5; v_gene: TRBV18; d_gene: .; CDR3nt: TGTGCCAGCTCACTAGACAGGAATCAGCCCCAGCATTTT; CDR3aa: CASSLDRNQPQHF
abundance: .; j_gene: TRBJ1-2; v_gene: TRBV5-4; d_gene: .; CDR3nt: TGTGCCAGCAGCTTGGGGCCAGGAGATGGCTACACCTTC; CDR3aa: CASSLGPGDGYTF
abundance: .; j_gene: TRBJ2-1; v_gene: TRBV5-6; d_gene: .; CDR3nt: TGTGCCAGCAGCGCGAGGTTTGGGGGACCCCACAATGAGCAGTTCTTC; CDR3aa: CASSARFGGPHNEQFF
abundance: .; j_gene: TRBJ1-2; v_gene: TRBV11-3; d_gene: TRBD1; CDR3nt: TGTGCCAGCAGCCCGGACAGGGGTTGGTATGGCTACACCTTC; CDR3aa: CASSPDRGWYGYTF
abundance: .; j_gene: TRBJ1-4; v_gene: TRBV5-1; d_gene: TRBD1; CDR3nt: TGCGCCAGCAGCTTGGAAGGGGGCGCGAGTGAAAAACTGTTTTTT; CDR3aa: CASSLEGGASEKLFF
abundance: .; j_gene: TRBJ2-1; v_gene: TRBV29-1; d_gene: .; CDR3nt: TGCAGCGCCCCGGACGGGTACAATGAGCAGTTCTTC; CDR3aa: CSAPDGYNEQFF
abundance: .; j_gene: TRBJ2-5; v_gene: TRBV6-1; d_gene: .; CDR3nt: TGTGCCAGCAGTGAACTGCAGGGTTGGGAGACCCAGTACTTC; CDR3aa: CASSELQGWETQYF
abundance: .; j_gene: TRBJ1-3; v_gene: TRBV30; d_gene: TRBD1; CDR3nt: TGTGCCTGGAGTGTACCATGGAATAATCCCGGGACAGGGGAATACGGAAACACCATATATTTT; CDR3aa: CAWSVPWNNPGTGEYGNTIYF
abundance: .; j_gene: TRBJ2-7; v_gene: TRBV28; d_gene: TRBD2; CDR3nt: TGTGCCAGCAGTTTGGGACTAGTCGAATACGAGCAGTACTTC; CDR3aa: CASSLGLVEYEQYF
abundance: .; j_gene: TRBJ2-1; v_gene: TRBV5-1; d_gene: TRBD2; CDR3nt: TGCGCCAGCAGCTTGATTCCTAGCGGGGCTAGCTCCTACAATGAGCAGTTCTTC; CDR3aa: CASSLIPSGASSYNEQFF
abundance: .; j_gene: TRBJ1-6; v_gene: TRBV25-1; d_gene: TRBD1; CDR3nt: TGTGCCAGCAGTGAAACGACAGGGGTCCCAAATTCACCCCTCCACTTT; CDR3aa: CASSETTGVPNSPLHF
abundance: .; j_gene: TRBJ1-1; v_gene: TRBV30; d_gene: .; CDR3nt: TGTGCCTGGAGTGTTCCCGCAGTGTCAAACACTGAAGCTTTCTTT; CDR3aa: CAWSVPAVSNTEAFF
abundance: .; j_gene: TRBJ1-1; v_gene: TRBV11-3; d_gene: .; CDR3nt: TGTGCCAGCAGCGACCTCGGGGCCCCGAGGGAAGCTTTCTTT; CDR3aa: CASSDLGAPREAFF
abundance: .; j_gene: TRBJ2-4; v_gene: TRBV30; d_gene: TRBD1; CDR3nt: TGTGCCTGGAGGAGAGGACAGGGGGGAGCCAAAAACATTCAGTACTTC; CDR3aa: CAWRRGQGGAKNIQYF
abundance: .; j_gene: TRBJ2-1; v_gene: TRBV28; d_gene: .; CDR3nt: TGTGCCAGCAGCCCACCAGATTACAATGAGCAGTTCTTC; CDR3aa: CASSPPDYNEQFF
abundance: once; j_gene: TRBJ2-3; v_gene: TRBV4-3; d_gene: TRBD1; CDR3nt: TGCGCCAGCAGCCAAGGGGGGACAGGTATCGGCACAGATACGCAGTATTTT; CDR3aa: CASSQGGTGIGTDTQYF
abundance: .; j_gene: TRBJ1-3; v_gene: TRBV7-9; d_gene: .; CDR3nt: TGTGCCAGCAGCTTATATAGCCTCTCTGGAAACACCATATATTTT; CDR3aa: CASSLYSLSGNTIYF
abundance: .; j_gene: TRBJ2-1; v_gene: TRBV5-4; d_gene: TRBD2; CDR3nt: TGTGCCAGCAGCAGCACTAGCGGGGCGAATGAGCAGTTCTTC; CDR3aa: CASSSTSGANEQFF
abundance: .; j_gene: TRBJ2-7; v_gene: TRBV19; d_gene: .; CDR3nt: TGTGCCAGTAGCCGCCTCGAGCAGTACTTC; CDR3aa: CASSRLEQYF
abundance: .; j_gene: TRBJ2-1; v_gene: TRBV11-2; d_gene: TRBD2; CDR3nt: TGTACCAGCAGCTTTAGACTAGCGGGGGGTTCCTACAATGAGCAGTTCTTC; CDR3aa: CTSSFRLAGGSYNEQFF
abundance: .; j_gene: TRBJ1-1; v_gene: TRBV7-6; d_gene: .; CDR3nt: TGTGCCAGCAGCTTAGTATTGGATACTGAAGCTTTCTTT; CDR3aa: CASSLVLDTEAFF
abundance: .; j_gene: TRBJ1-1; v_gene: TRBV27; d_gene: .; CDR3nt: TGTGCCAGCAGTTTAACGAGCAGGGGACTACTGAACACTGAAGCTTTCTTT; CDR3aa: CASSLTSRGLLNTEAFF
abundance: .; j_gene: TRBJ1-1; v_gene: TRBV9; d_gene: .; CDR3nt: TGTGCCAGCAGCCGGACAGCCCTGAACACTGAAGCTTTCTTT; CDR3aa: CASSRTALNTEAFF
abundance: once; j_gene: TRBJ2-7; v_gene: TRBV4-2; d_gene: .; CDR3nt: TGTGCCAGCAGCCAAGATTGGGCCAGCTCCTACGAGCAGTACTTC; CDR3aa: CASSQDWASSYEQYF